This T cell receptor (beta chain) was sequenced in a study of blood T cell repertoires in COVID-19. V was clipped by 0 bases and J by 4 bases, with 8 bases between them. Per the germline V gene, CDR1 is LGHDT and CDR2 is YNNKEL (reference sequence). This CDR3 comprises 14 residues. Method: immunoSEQ multiplex PCR; TCRdb's copy keeps in-frame clones and lacks some. The sample has roughly 180,000 clones; around 80% are singletons. The chain is built from TRBV3-1 (or the pseudogene TRBV3-2) and TRBJ2-3, with TRBD2 as a possible D gene (6 bases). This clonotype was obtained from a woman aged 55-75 years who had recovered from COVID-19. The source material was PBMCs or T cells enriched from blood (not recorded which). CDR3: CASSQDWGADTQYF. CDR3 DNA: TGTGCCAGCAGCCAAGACTGGGGGGCAGATACGCAGTATTTT.